The 32 T cell receptor beta chains below come from one sample, sequenced in a study of cytomegalovirus exposure and HLA in healthy donors. Primers for the PCR totalled 60 Vbeta and 13 Jbeta. Here immunoSEQ multiplex PCR was the method, and the copy in TCRdb shows in-frame clones only, minus some. This table has around 94,000 clones, 70% to 80% appearing once. Material for sequencing was PBMCs. The origin of the receptors is a male donor in good health and CMV-seropositive.

CDR3 region: CASSVGDRLSGNTIYF. CDR3 coding DNA: TGTGCCAGCAGCGTAGGGGACAGACTCTCTGGAAACACCATATATTTT. The chain carries TRBV9 and TRBJ1-3, with 7 bases aligning to TRBD1. This CDR3 has 16 residues. The J segment lost 0 bases and the V segment lost 0 bases, leaving 3 bases of the junction unmatched. Germline V gene lookup returns CDR1 SGDLS and CDR2 YYNGEE. Drawing the rest from reference TRBV9 and TRBJ1-3, the complete variable domain is DSGVTQTPKHLITATGQRVTLRCSPRSGDLSVYWYQQSLDQGLQFLIQYYNGEERAKGNILERFSAQQFPDLHSELNLSSLELGDSALYFCASSVGDRLSGNTIYFGEGSWLTVV.

The chain is built from TRBV5-4 and TRBJ2-5, with TRBD1 identical over 11 bases. The J call may not be correct, given that the DNA end is closer to TRBJ2-7. The germline CDR1 and CDR2 sequences are SGHNT and YYREEE (reference sequence). This CDR3 region has 14 residues. The CDR3: CASRPGQGDYEQYF. The CDR3 region has the DNA TGTGCCAGCAGACCGGGACAGGGGGACTACGAGCAGTACTTC.

The V gene is TRBV28, the J gene TRBJ1-1; D uncertain. CDR3 length: 15 residues. The germline CDR1 and CDR2 sequences are MDHEN and SYDVKM. Trimming took off 6 bases at V and 0 bases at J, with 14 bases between the two ends. The chain's CDR3 is CASRAPTGMNTEAFF. The CDR3 bases are TGTGCCAGCAGAGCACCCACGGGGATGAACACTGAAGCTTTCTTT.

This chain joins TRBV28 and TRBJ2-1, with 8 bases identical to TRBD2. The germline V gene encodes CDR1 MDHEN and CDR2 SYDVKM. The CDR3 runs to 16 residues. With V trimmed by 2 bases and J by 12 bases, 15 bases remained unmatched. The CDR3 nucleotides read TGTGCCAGCAGTTTAAGAACTAGCGGTTTCCCGTCGTGGCAGTTCTTC. This sequence encodes CASSLRTSGFPSWQFF.

V usage is TRBV28 and J usage is TRBJ1-5; 7 positions agree with TRBD1. Germline loops: CDR1 MDHEN, CDR2 SYDVKM. This CDR3 spans 15 amino acids. V lost 3 bases, J lost 6 bases, and 8 bases stayed unmatched. DNA of the CDR3: TGTGCCAGCAGTTTCCGCGACAGGGAGGCTCAGCCCCAGCATTTT. Protein: CASSFRDREAQPQHF.

V and J are TRBV19 and TRBJ1-4, with TRBD1 as a possible D gene (6 bases). Looked up from germline, CDR1 is LNHDA and CDR2 is SQIVND (reference sequence). This CDR3 contains 15 residues. V lost 2 bases to trimming and J lost 6 bases, with 13 bases between them. The CDR3, as DNA: TGTGCCAGTAGTATACCGGCAGGGGAAGATGAAAAACTGTTTTTT. It specifies CASSIPAGEDEKLFF.

In its sample, this clone was seen a few times. The V and J genes are TRBV11-2 and TRBJ1-2; 7 bases align to TRBD1. The junction had 13 bases not matched to a gene; V was cut back by 4 bases and J by 8 bases. CDR3 size: 15 residues. Germline CDR1 SGHAT, CDR2 FQNNGV. The CDR3 DNA reads as TGTGCCAGCAGCTCTAGACTAACAGGGGCTCGGGGCTACACCTTC. The encoded protein is CASSSRLTGARGYTF. The whole variable domain, filled in from reference TRBV11-2 and TRBJ1-2, reads EAGVAQSPRYKIIEKRQSVAFWCNPISGHATLYWYQQILGQGPKLLIQFQNNGVVDDSQLPKDRFSAERLKGVDSTLKIQPAKLEDSAVYLCASSSRLTGARGYTFGSGTRLTVV.

This clone was observed a single time. The J gene is TRBJ2-5, the V gene TRBV11-3; 8 bases align to TRBD1. Per the germline V gene, CDR1 is SGHNT and CDR2 is YENEEA. The CDR3 contains 13 residues. Losses at the gene ends were 5 bases for V and 5 bases for J; bases not matched to a gene: 4. CDR3 sequence: CASSRRQGETQYF. CDR3 DNA sequence: TGTGCCAGCAGCCGGCGACAGGGGGAGACCCAGTACTTC.

About this clone itself: A junction end diverges from the germline sequence, so it may reflect a read error. The gene calls are TRBV7-9 and TRBJ1-5; the match to TRBD1 covers 8 bases. The CDR3 loop spans 15 amino acids. CDR1 SEHNR and CDR2 FQNEAQ come from the germline V gene (reference sequence). The chain's CDR3 is CSSSPDRASNQPQHF. DNA for the CDR3: TGTTCCAGCAGTCCGGACAGGGCGAGCAATCAGCCCCAGCATTTT. Looking up the rest from reference TRBV7-9 and TRBJ1-5 gives the full variable domain: DTGVSQNPRHKITKRGQNVTFRCDPISEHNRLYWYRQTLGQGPEFLTYFQNEAQLEKSRLLSDRFSAERPKGSFSTLEIQRTEQGDSAMYLCSSSPDRASNQPQHFGDGTRLSIL.

This clone was seen once. The chain couples TRBV7-2 to TRBJ2-7; D may be TRBD1 (6 bases). Germline CDR1 SGHTA, CDR2 FQGNSA. The V gene lost 2 bases and the J gene lost 3 bases, with 14 bases spanning the gap. This CDR3 contains 15 residues. The CDR3 bases are TGTGCCAGCAGCTTACAACCGCAGGGGTTCTACGAGCAGTACTTC. This gives the protein CASSLQPQGFYEQYF.

The V and J genes are TRBV12-5 and TRBJ2-5, with D possibly TRBD1 on 6 matching bases. There are 14 residues in the CDR3. V was trimmed by 5 bases and J by 1 base, leaving 11 bases between them. Germline CDR1 LGHNT, CDR2 FRNRAP. CDR3 in DNA: TGTGCTAGTGGTACGGGGACATCCCAAGAGACCCAGTACTTC. Translated, it gives CASGTGTSQETQYF.

The V and J genes are TRBV29-1 and TRBJ1-2; 8 nucleotides match TRBD1. This CDR3 spans 13 amino acids. Trimming at V came to 7 bases and at J to 2 bases, leaving 6 bases not matched to a gene. Germline V gene data show CDR1 as SQVTM and CDR2 as ANQGSEA. This CDR3 is CSAHRGTNYGYTF. Written as DNA, the CDR3 is TGCAGCGCTCACAGGGGGACAAACTATGGCTACACCTTC.

The J gene is TRBJ2-5, the V gene TRBV15; no clear D gene. The CDR3 is 14 residues long. Trimming cost V 2 bases and J 5 bases, with 12 bases left between them. Germline CDR1 LNHNV, CDR2 YYDKDF (reference sequence). Here the CDR3 DNA reads TGTGCCACCAGCAGACCGACACGACGGGAGACCCAGTACTTC. Translated: CATSRPTRRETQYF.

This clone was seen only a few times. In DNA form, the CDR3 reads TGTGCCAGCAGTCCCACGGGACAGGGGGTCGCCGGGGAGCTGTTTTTT. Amino acid sequence: CASSPTGQGVAGELFF. The J gene is TRBJ2-2, the V gene TRBV27; 11 positions agree with TRBD1. Looked up from germline, CDR1 is MNHEY and CDR2 is SMNVEV (reference sequence). V was clipped by 5 bases and J by 6 bases; unmatched bases: 8. The CDR3 extends over 16 amino acids.

The V call is TRBV10-3, the J call TRBJ2-6, with 10 nucleotides matching TRBD1. V dropped 6 bases and J dropped 4; count of bases not matched to a gene: 9. Germline V CDR1 and CDR2: ENHRY, SYGVKD. The CDR3 is 17 amino acids. In DNA, the CDR3 is TGTGCCATCAGGGAGGGACAGGGGACATCGGGGGCCAACGTCCTGACTTTC. Protein sequence: CAIREGQGTSGANVLTF.

This rearrangement joins TRBV19 to TRBJ1-5; D is unclear. The germline V and J ends were trimmed by 3 bases and 0 bases, with 9 bases remaining between them. CDR1 is LNHDA and CDR2 is SQIVND in the germline V gene (reference sequence). The CDR3 loop spans 15 amino acids. The CDR3 DNA reads as TGTGCCAGTAGTATCCGACTGCCTAGCAATCAGCCCCAGCATTTT. It yields the protein CASSIRLPSNQPQHF.

The rearrangement links TRBV6-4 to TRBJ1-2; possible D gene TRBD1, 6 bases. From germline, CDR1 is MRHNA and CDR2 SNTAGT. V lost 4 bases, J lost 3 bases, and 18 bases lay in between. The CDR3 sequence is 16 residues long. The CDR3: CASSVGAGATYYGYTF. CDR3 in DNA: TGTGCCAGCAGTGTTGGGGCAGGGGCAACGTACTATGGCTACACCTTC.

This sequence joins TRBV5-5 and TRBJ2-1, with D unresolved. Trimming took off 2 bases at V and 1 base at J, with 10 bases between the two ends. CDR1 is SGHKS and CDR2 is YYEKEE in the germline V gene (reference sequence). The CDR3 spans 15 residues. The CDR3 spells CASSFASRSYNEQFF. DNA for the CDR3: TGTGCCAGCAGCTTTGCATCCAGATCCTACAATGAGCAGTTCTTC.

V is TRBV14 and J is TRBJ1-1; D unclear. V shed 5 bases and J shed 2 bases, with 12 bases lying between them. CDR1 is SGHDN, CDR2 FVKESK, per germline. This CDR3 contains 14 residues. The DNA of the CDR3 is TGTGCCAGCAGCTACAGCATCAGTAACACTGAAGCTTTCTTT. It is translated as CASSYSISNTEAFF. The whole variable domain, remainder taken from reference TRBV14 and TRBJ1-1, is EAGVTQFPSHSVIEKGQTVTLRCDPISGHDNLYWYRRVMGKEIKFLLHFVKESKQDESGMPNNRFLAERTGGTYSTLKVQPAELEDSGVYFCASSYSISNTEAFFGQGTRLTVV.

The chain uses TRBV11-2 and TRBJ2-3; D might be TRBD2 (5 bases). CDR1 is SGHAT and CDR2 is FQNNGV in the germline V gene. CDR3 length equals 15 residues. V was cut by 2 bases and J by 3 bases, with 12 bases left in between. In DNA form, the CDR3 reads TGTGCCAGCAGCTTACGGGGAGTCTGGACAGATACGCAGTATTTT. Amino acid sequence: CASSLRGVWTDTQYF.

The rearrangement links TRBV5-1 to TRBJ1-1; D remains ambiguous. CDR1 and CDR2 from the germline V gene are SGHRS and YFSETQ. V was shortened by 6 bases and J by 1 base, with 13 bases between the two germline ends. The CDR3 runs 14 residues. CDR3 coding DNA: TGCGCCAGCAAGCCCCTACTCGAGAACACTGAAGCTTTCTTT. It is translated as CASKPLLENTEAFF.

The J gene is TRBJ2-3, the V gene TRBV28; the match to TRBD2 covers 7 bases. Germline V gene sequence: CDR1 MDHEN, CDR2 SYDVKM. Germline trimming cut 5 bases from V and 5 bases from J; bases unmatched to any gene: 10. CDR3 length equals 15 residues. The CDR3: CASSPSRSGKDTQYF. CDR3 nucleotides: TGTGCCAGCAGTCCGTCTCGGAGCGGGAAAGATACGCAGTATTTT.

The table lists this clone with a count of one. V and J are TRBV7-2 and TRBJ2-7; 12 bases are a match to TRBD2. The CDR3 is made up of 16 amino acids. Germline V gene data show CDR1 as SGHTA and CDR2 as FQGNSA. V gave up 4 bases and J gave up 4 bases; unmatched junction bases: 8. This CDR3 reads CASSSLAGGPEYEQYF. In DNA, the CDR3 is TGTGCCAGCAGCTCGCTAGCGGGAGGGCCGGAATACGAGCAGTACTTC.

The count of this clone is one. The chain has TRBV5-6 and TRBJ2-5; 8 bases agree with TRBD2. The better agreement between TRBJ2-7 and the DNA end casts doubt on the J call. CDR3 length: 15 amino acids. Germline CDR1 is SGHDT and CDR2 is YYEEEE. The CDR3 bases are TGTGCCAGCAGCTTGGGGACGGGAGGGACCTACGAGCAGTACTTC. Its translation: CASSLGTGGTYEQYF.

This clone showed up just a few times. The chain is built from TRBV9 and TRBJ1-6, with a possible D match to TRBD1 (5 bases). This CDR3 is built from 14 residues. V was clipped by 2 bases and J by 7 bases, with 10 bases between them. The germline gives CDR1 SGDLS, CDR2 YYNGEE. The CDR3 DNA sequence: TGTGCCAGCAGCGTTGGGGGGGAGAATTCACCCCTCCACTTT. Translated: CASSVGGENSPLHF.

This clone was seen only a few times. This sequence joins TRBV6-4 and TRBJ2-3, with D perhaps matching TRBD2 (5 bases). Per the germline V gene, CDR1 is MRHNA and CDR2 is SNTAGT. The CDR3 consists of 14 residues. Deletions cut 8 bases from V and 2 bases from J, with 14 bases between. CDR3 in DNA: TGTGCCAGCGGATCCGGACGGGACACAGATACGCAGTATTTT. Translating gives CASGSGRDTDTQYF.

Comments on this clone: The junction departs from the called germline gene at one end, perhaps through a read error. This sequence joins TRBV2 and TRBJ1-5, with 8 bases matching TRBD1. This CDR3 region has 15 residues. Germline V CDR1 and CDR2: SNHLY, FYNNEI. The CDR3: CASREGTGGNQPQHF. CDR3 nucleotides: TGTGCCAGCAGAGAAGGGACAGGTGGGAATCAGCCCCAGCATTTT.

This clone was found once. The chain links TRBV6-5 to TRBJ2-3; 7 bases align to TRBD1. The CDR3 is 15 residues long. Trimming took 6 bases from V and 0 from J; bases not matched to a gene: 6. Germline lookup yields CDR1 MNHEY and CDR2 SVGAGI. The CDR3 DNA follows: TGTGCCAGCAGCCGGTTGACAGGGAGCACAGATACGCAGTATTTT. Translated: CASSRLTGSTDTQYF.

This clone was seen a single time. The rearrangement links TRBV19 to TRBJ2-2; TRBD2 aligns across 15 bases. The CDR3 is made up of 18 amino acids. Germline V gene data show CDR1 as LNHDA and CDR2 as SQIVND (reference sequence). With V trimmed by 5 bases and J by 3 bases, 7 bases remained unmatched. The CDR3 loop is CASSVGLAGGLYTGELFF. DNA of the CDR3: TGTGCCAGTAGTGTTGGACTAGCGGGAGGGCTGTACACCGGGGAGCTGTTTTTT.

Remarks on this clone: Since the CDR3 does not end with the conserved phenylalanine or tryptophan, this likely comes from a read error. This sequence joins TRBV5-4 and TRBJ2-7, with D possibly being TRBD2 (5 bases). Trimming removed 0 bases from V and 0 bases from J, with 10 bases in between. The CDR3 spans 15 residues. CDR1 is SGHNT and CDR2 is YYREEE in the germline V gene (reference sequence). The CDR3 DNA sequence: TGTGCCAGCAGCTTGGCCTTAGGGAGCTCCTACGAGCAGTACCTC. This gives the protein CASSLALGSSYEQYL.

This chain links TRBV4-1 with TRBJ1-5; 8 bases are a match to TRBD1. Germline V CDR1 and CDR2: MGHRA, YSYEKL. CDR3 size: 14 residues. The J segment lost 7 bases and the V segment lost 1 base, leaving 3 bases of the junction unmatched. Written as DNA, the CDR3 is TGCGCCAGCAGCCAAGGGACAGGGACACAGCCCCAGCATTTT. The encoded protein is CASSQGTGTQPQHF.

The rearrangement joins TRBV5-1 to TRBJ2-7; tentatively, D is TRBD2 (6 bases). The V gene lost 4 bases and the J gene lost 0 bases, with 11 bases spanning the gap. There are 14 residues in the CDR3. In germline, CDR1 is SGHRS, CDR2 YFSETQ. The CDR3 protein is CASSPGGPSYEQYF. CDR3 nucleotide sequence: TGCGCCAGCAGCCCCGGAGGGCCCTCCTACGAGCAGTACTTC.